This passage covers 18 T cell receptor beta chains from one sample sequenced in a study of blood T cell repertoires in COVID-19. Some clones are missing from TCRdb's copy, which holds only in-frame ones; the method was immunoSEQ multiplex PCR. The table shows 89,000 or so clones, with roughly 85% occurring only once. Sequencing was done on a sample of peripheral blood. These receptors were obtained from a man older than 75 with acute or convalescent COVID-19.

The chain combines TRBV7-8 with TRBJ2-2, with 13 bases fitting TRBD2. The CDR3 sequence is 17 residues long. CDR1 is SGHVS and CDR2 is FQNEAQ in the germline V gene. Germline trimming cut 5 bases from V and 4 bases from J; bases unmatched to any gene: 7. The CDR3 DNA is TGTGCCAGCAGCCGGACTAGCGGGAGAGGATCCACCGGGGAGCTGTTTTTT. It encodes CASSRTSGRGSTGELFF.

The J gene is TRBJ1-2, the V gene TRBV19; TRBD1 might be the D (5 bases). Germline V CDR1 and CDR2: LNHDA, SQIVND (reference sequence). Trimming took off 3 bases at V and 0 bases at J, with 8 bases between the two ends. The CDR3 contains 14 residues. DNA for the CDR3: TGTGCCAGTAGTATGACAGCAGCTAACTATGGCTACACCTTC. Protein sequence: CASSMTAANYGYTF.

The chain couples TRBV18 to TRBJ2-7; the match to TRBD1 covers 9 bases. This CDR3 has 17 residues. CDR1 is KGHSH, CDR2 LQKENI, per germline. V was clipped by 3 bases and J by 6 bases; unmatched bases: 15. The CDR3 bases are TGTGCCAGCTCACCCGTTGGAGGCGGGACAGGGTCGGGCGAGCAGTACTTC. Translating gives CASSPVGGGTGSGEQYF.

V gene TRBV6-4 combines with J gene TRBJ1-1; D possibly corresponds to TRBD1 (5 bases). The germline V gene has CDR1 MRHNA and CDR2 SNTAGT. The CDR3 has 13 amino acids. Trimming pared 8 bases from V and 5 bases from J, leaving 15 bases between. CDR3 sequence (DNA): TGTGCCAGCCAACAGGACCGAACAACTGAAGCTTTCTTT. It codes for CASQQDRTTEAFF.

This chain uses TRBV4-3 with TRBJ2-7, with a weak D call TRBD1 (6 bases). This CDR3 comprises 17 residues. Trimming took 1 base from V and 5 from J, leaving 21 bases between them. Germline-derived CDR1 and CDR2 are LGHNA and YSLEER. CDR3 coding DNA: TGCGCCAGCAGCCAAGTTGTCGGCTCCGGAACAGGGAACGAGCAGTACTTC. Its protein is CASSQVVGSGTGNEQYF.

The chain links TRBV19 to TRBJ2-1; 8 bases agree with TRBD2. The length of the CDR3 is 15 residues. Germline V gene sequence: CDR1 LNHDA, CDR2 SQIVND (reference sequence). V shed 3 bases and J 8 bases; nucleotides not matched to a gene: 9. The CDR3, as DNA: TGTGCCAGTAGTATTCGAAGCGGGAGTATAGATGAGCAGTTCTTC. It is translated as CASSIRSGSIDEQFF. Supplemented by reference TRBV19 and TRBJ2-1, the full variable domain reads DGGITQSPKYLFRKEGQNVTLSCEQNLNHDAMYWYRQDPGQGLRLIYYSQIVNDFQKGDIAEGYSVSREKKESFPLTVTSAQKNPTAFYLCASSIRSGSIDEQFFGPGTRLTVL.

In DNA, the CDR3 is TGTGCCAGCAGCTTAGGAGGAGCCGTCTCGAGCTCCTACAATGAGCAGTTCTTC. Amino acids: CASSLGGAVSSSYNEQFF. The V and J genes are TRBV7-8 and TRBJ2-1; no firm D call. V gave up 1 base and J gave up 0 bases, with 16 bases separating them. Germline V CDR1 and CDR2: SGHVS, FQNEAQ. The CDR3 consists of 18 residues.

V is TRBV19 and J is TRBJ2-7; TRBD1 matches at 10 bases. Per the germline V gene, CDR1 is LNHDA and CDR2 is SQIVND (reference sequence). V shed 10 bases, J shed 6 bases, and the junction held 12 bases outside the gene matches. The CDR3 has 14 amino acids. CDR3 DNA: TGTGCCACTATATCGCCGGGACAGGGGACCGAGCAGTACTTC. It is translated as CATISPGQGTEQYF.

V is TRBV12-3 or TRBV12-4 and J is TRBJ2-7, with D hard to call. The CDR3 sequence is 12 residues long. Trimming cost V 3 bases and J 5 bases, with 8 bases left between them. The CDR3 here is CASSFTLDEQYF. CDR3 DNA sequence: TGTGCCAGCAGTTTTACTCTGGACGAGCAGTACTTC.

This clone is a singleton in its sample. V gene TRBV28 combines with J gene TRBJ1-5, with 8 bases that match TRBD1. Looked up from germline, CDR1 is MDHEN and CDR2 is SYDVKM. V was pared by 6 bases and J by 10 bases, with 2 bases of the junction left unmatched. The CDR3 contains 11 residues. This chain's CDR3 is CASSPGGPQHF. The CDR3 DNA reads TGTGCCAGCAGCCCAGGGGGCCCCCAGCATTTT. Together with reference TRBV28 and TRBJ1-5, the CDR3 gives the full variable domain: DVKVTQSSRYLVKRTGEKVFLECVQDMDHENMFWYRQDPGLGLRLIYFSYDVKMKEKGDIPEGYSVSREKKERFSLILESASTNQTSMYLCASSPGGPQHFGDGTRLSIL.

The chain joins TRBV30 to TRBJ1-5; 7 bases match TRBD1. Trimming at V came to 0 bases and at J to 7 bases, leaving 9 bases not matched to a gene. CDR1 is GTSNPN, CDR2 SVGIG, per germline (reference sequence). The CDR3 loop spans 15 amino acids. CDR3 region: CAWSVGQASKQPQHF. The CDR3 nucleotides are TGTGCCTGGAGTGTAGGACAGGCCTCTAAACAGCCCCAGCATTTT.

The chain links TRBV5-4 to TRBJ1-1; TRBD1 matches 10 bases. The ends lost 0 bases at V and 5 bases at J; junction bases unmatched: 7. The germline V gene has CDR1 SGHNT and CDR2 YYREEE (reference sequence). There are 16 residues in the CDR3. CDR3 coding DNA: TGTGCCAGCAGCTTGGTCCCGGGACAGGGGCAAACTGAAGCTTTCTTT. Protein: CASSLVPGQGQTEAFF.

This clone occurred once. The V gene is TRBV5-1, the J gene TRBJ2-2, with D maybe TRBD2 (6 bases). Germline V gene data show CDR1 as SGHRS and CDR2 as YFSETQ. CDR3 length equals 15 residues. The V gene lost 0 bases and the J gene lost 4 bases, with 10 bases spanning the gap. The DNA of the CDR3 is TGCGCCAGCAGCTTGGGTGGAGGGAGCACCGGGGAGCTGTTTTTT. Its protein product is CASSLGGGSTGELFF.

The CDR3 is CASSLAAIAGNEQFF. In DNA form, the CDR3 reads TGTGCCAGCAGCTTAGCTGCCATAGCGGGAAATGAGCAGTTCTTC. The genes are TRBV7-9 and TRBJ2-1, with 8 bases aligning to TRBD2. The trim removed 0 bases at V and 7 bases at J, leaving 5 bases unmatched. Per the germline V gene, CDR1 is SEHNR and CDR2 is FQNEAQ (reference sequence). CDR3 length: 15 residues.

The V call is TRBV6-1, the J call TRBJ1-2, with a tentative D call TRBD1 (5 bases). The CDR3 runs to 14 residues. The V end lost 3 bases, the J end lost 3 bases, and 11 bases lay between the germline ends. Germline CDR1 is MNHNS and CDR2 is SASEGT. The CDR3 coding sequence is TGTGCCAGCAGTGACCCCGCAGGGTACTATGGCTACACCTTC. It codes for CASSDPAGYYGYTF.

J is TRBJ2-2 and V is TRBV19; a weak D match, TRBD2 (5 bases). V gave up 5 bases and J gave up 3 bases, with 19 bases separating them. Germline lookup yields CDR1 LNHDA and CDR2 SQIVND (reference sequence). This CDR3 has 17 residues. This CDR3 reads CASSLLEISRYTGELFF. The CDR3 region has the DNA TGTGCCAGTAGTCTACTAGAAATATCAAGATACACCGGGGAGCTGTTTTTT.

The genes are TRBV5-1 and TRBJ2-7, with TRBD2 matching 8 bases. CDR1 and CDR2 (germline): SGHRS, YFSETQ. This CDR3 has 14 amino acids. Trimming took 7 bases from V and 1 from J; bases not matched to a gene: 7. This CDR3 is CASARSGGSYEQYF. Here the CDR3 DNA reads TGCGCCAGCGCCCGCAGCGGGGGTTCCTACGAGCAGTACTTC.

The genes are TRBV25-1 and TRBJ2-5; TRBD1 might be the D (5 bases). Trimming took 2 bases from V and 2 from J, leaving 9 bases between them. The CDR3 contains 14 residues. Germline V lookup: CDR1 MGHDK, CDR2 SYGVNS. Written as DNA, the CDR3 is TGTGCCAGCAGTGAACGCACAGGTCAAGAGACCCAGTACTTC. Protein sequence: CASSERTGQETQYF.